The entry that follows covers one TCR beta chain sequence. Its antigen is unknown. The source of the sample is a study of cytomegalovirus exposure and HLA in healthy donors. Measured with immunoSEQ multiplex PCR; TCRdb has only the in-frame clones, and not every one. The profile shows 40,000 to 60,000 clones, 94% of them singletons. Findings and caveats of the study: The study put roughly 160 TCR beta chains on its list as cytomegalovirus-associated.

The receptor comes from a woman between 18 and 29 years old in good health and CMV-seropositive. Sequenced material: PBMCs.

Here the CDR3 DNA reads TGCAGCGTGAGACAACTCGTCACCGGAGAGACCCAGTACTTC. It encodes CSVRQLVTGETQYF. V gene TRBV29-1 combines with J gene TRBJ2-5; no clear D gene. This CDR3 has 14 amino acids. The germline CDR1 and CDR2 sequences are SQVTM and ANQGSEA. V was trimmed by 6 bases and J by 4 bases, leaving 18 bases between them. Drawing the rest from reference TRBV29-1 and TRBJ2-5, the complete variable domain is SAVISQKPSRDICQRGTSLTIQCQVDSQVTMMFWYRQQPGQSLTLIATANQGSEATYESGFVIDKFPISRPNLTFSTLTVSNMSPEDSSIYLCSVRQLVTGETQYFGPGTRLLVL.